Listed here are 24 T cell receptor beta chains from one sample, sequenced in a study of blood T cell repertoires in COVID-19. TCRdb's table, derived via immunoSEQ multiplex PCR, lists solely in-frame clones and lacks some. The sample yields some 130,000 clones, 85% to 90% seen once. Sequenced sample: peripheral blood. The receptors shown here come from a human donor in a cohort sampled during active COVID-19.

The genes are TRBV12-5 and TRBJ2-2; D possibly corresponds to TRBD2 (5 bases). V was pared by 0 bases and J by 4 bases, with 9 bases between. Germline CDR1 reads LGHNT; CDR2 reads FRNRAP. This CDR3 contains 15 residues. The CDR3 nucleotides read TGTGCTAGTGGTTTGGTACACAGCGGCACCGGGGAGCTGTTTTTT. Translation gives CASGLVHSGTGELFF.

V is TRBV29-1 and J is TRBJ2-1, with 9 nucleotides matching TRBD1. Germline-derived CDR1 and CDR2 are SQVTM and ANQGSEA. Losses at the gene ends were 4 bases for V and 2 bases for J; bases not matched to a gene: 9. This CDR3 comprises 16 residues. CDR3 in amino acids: CSVAGTGTGTYNEQFF. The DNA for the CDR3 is TGCAGCGTTGCAGGAACCGGGACAGGGACCTACAATGAGCAGTTCTTC.

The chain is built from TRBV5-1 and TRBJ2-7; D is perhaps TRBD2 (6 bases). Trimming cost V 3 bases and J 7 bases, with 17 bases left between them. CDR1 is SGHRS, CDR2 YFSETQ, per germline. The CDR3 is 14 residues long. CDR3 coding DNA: TGCGCCAGCAGCTGGCGGCGGGGCCCGAAAGAGCAGTACGTC. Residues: CASSWRRGPKEQYV.

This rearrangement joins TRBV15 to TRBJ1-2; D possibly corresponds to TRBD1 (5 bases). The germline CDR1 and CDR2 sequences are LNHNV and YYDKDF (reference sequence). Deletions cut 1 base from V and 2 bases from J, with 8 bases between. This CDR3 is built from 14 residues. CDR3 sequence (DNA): TGTGCCACCAGCAGAGGCAAGGGGAACTATGGCTACACCTTC. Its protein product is CATSRGKGNYGYTF.

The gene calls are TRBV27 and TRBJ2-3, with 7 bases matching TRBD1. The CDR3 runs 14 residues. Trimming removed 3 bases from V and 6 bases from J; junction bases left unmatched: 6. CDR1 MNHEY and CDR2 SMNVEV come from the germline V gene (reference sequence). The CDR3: CASSFQGVGDTQYF. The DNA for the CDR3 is TGTGCCAGCAGTTTTCAGGGGGTGGGGGATACGCAGTATTTT.

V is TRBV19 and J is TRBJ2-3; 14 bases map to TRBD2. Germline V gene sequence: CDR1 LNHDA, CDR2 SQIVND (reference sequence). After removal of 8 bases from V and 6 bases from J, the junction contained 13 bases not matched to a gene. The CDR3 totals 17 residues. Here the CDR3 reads CASSGTSGGLGMDTQYF. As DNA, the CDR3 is TGTGCCAGTTCCGGGACTAGCGGGGGCCTAGGAATGGATACGCAGTATTTT.

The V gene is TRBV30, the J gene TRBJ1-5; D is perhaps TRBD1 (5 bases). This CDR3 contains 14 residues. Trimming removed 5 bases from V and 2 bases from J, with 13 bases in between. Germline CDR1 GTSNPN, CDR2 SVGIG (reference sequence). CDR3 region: CAWQGTAGNQPQHF. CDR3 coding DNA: TGTGCCTGGCAAGGGACTGCGGGCAATCAGCCCCAGCATTTT. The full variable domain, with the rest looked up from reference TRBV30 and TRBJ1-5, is SQTIHQWPATLVQPVGSPLSLECTVEGTSNPNLYWYRQAAGRGLQLLFYSVGIGQISSEVPQNLSASRPQDRQFILSSKKLLLSDSGFYLCAWQGTAGNQPQHFGDGTRLSIL.

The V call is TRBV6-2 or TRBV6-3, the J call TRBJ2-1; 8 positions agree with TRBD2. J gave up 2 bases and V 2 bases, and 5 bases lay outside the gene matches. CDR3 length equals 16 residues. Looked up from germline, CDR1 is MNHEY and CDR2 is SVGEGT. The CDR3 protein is CASSYAGTRAYNEQFF. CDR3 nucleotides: TGTGCCAGCAGTTACGCCGGGACTAGGGCCTACAATGAGCAGTTCTTC.

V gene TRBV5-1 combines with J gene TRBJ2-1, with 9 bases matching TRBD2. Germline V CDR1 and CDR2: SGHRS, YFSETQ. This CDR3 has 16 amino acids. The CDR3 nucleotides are TGCCCCCCCCGCGGGGGGGGGTCCCCGTCCTACAATGAGCAGTTCTTC. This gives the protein CPPRGGGSPSYNEQFF. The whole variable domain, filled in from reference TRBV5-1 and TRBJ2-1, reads KAGVTQTPRYLIKTRGQQVTLSCSPISGHRSVSWYQQTPGQGLQFLFEYFSETQRNKGNFPGRFSGRQFSNSRSEMNVSTLELGDSALYLCPPRGGGSPSYNEQFFGPGTRLTVL.

Here the CDR3 reads CATSDPTTTVGGLNGYTF. Here the CDR3 DNA reads TGTGCCACCAGTGACCCTACGACAACAGTCGGTGGTTTAAATGGCTACACCTTC. The chain couples TRBV24-1 to TRBJ1-2; D gene ambiguous. Trimming removed 4 bases from V and 6 bases from J, with 26 bases in between. This CDR3 is built from 18 residues. Per the germline V gene, CDR1 is KGHDR and CDR2 is SFDVKD.

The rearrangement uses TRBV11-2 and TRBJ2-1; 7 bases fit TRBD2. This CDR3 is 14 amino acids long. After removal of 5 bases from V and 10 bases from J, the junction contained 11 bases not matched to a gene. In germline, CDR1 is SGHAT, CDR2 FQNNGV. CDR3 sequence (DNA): TGTGCCAGCAGCCAAGGGGCGGGGGTAGGAGAGCAGTTCTTC. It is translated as CASSQGAGVGEQFF.

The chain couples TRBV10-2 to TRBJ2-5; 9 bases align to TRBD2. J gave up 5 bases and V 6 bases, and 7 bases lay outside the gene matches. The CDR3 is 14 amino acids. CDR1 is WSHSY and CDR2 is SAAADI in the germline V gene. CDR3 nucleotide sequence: TGCGCCAGCAGAGGGACTAGCCGGTGGGAGACCCAGTACTTC. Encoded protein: CASRGTSRWETQYF.

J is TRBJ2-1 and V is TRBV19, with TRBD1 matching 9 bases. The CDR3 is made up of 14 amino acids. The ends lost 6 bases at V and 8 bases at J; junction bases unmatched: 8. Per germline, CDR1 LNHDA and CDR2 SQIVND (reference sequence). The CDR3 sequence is CASSREGQGDEQFF. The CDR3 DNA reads TGTGCCAGTAGCCGCGAGGGACAGGGCGATGAGCAGTTCTTC.

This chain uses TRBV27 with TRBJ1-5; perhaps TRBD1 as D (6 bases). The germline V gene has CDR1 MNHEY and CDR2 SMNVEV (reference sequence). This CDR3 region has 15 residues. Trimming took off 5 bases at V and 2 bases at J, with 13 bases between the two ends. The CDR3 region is CASSKQGQGNQPQHF. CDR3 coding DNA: TGTGCCAGCAGTAAACAGGGTCAGGGCAATCAGCCCCAGCATTTT.

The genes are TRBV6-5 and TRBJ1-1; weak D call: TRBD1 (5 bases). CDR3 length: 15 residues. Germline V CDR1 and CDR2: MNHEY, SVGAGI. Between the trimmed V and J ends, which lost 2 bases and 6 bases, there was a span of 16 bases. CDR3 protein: CASSYAHSGGAEAFF. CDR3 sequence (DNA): TGTGCCAGCAGTTACGCCCATTCCGGGGGAGCTGAAGCTTTCTTT.

This chain's CDR3 is CASSLTTGGSYYGYTF. In DNA, the CDR3 is TGTGCCAGCAGCTTGACGACAGGTGGATCGTACTATGGCTACACCTTC. This chain links TRBV13 with TRBJ1-2, with a tentative D call TRBD1 (6 bases). This CDR3 region has 16 residues. Germline V gives CDR1 PRHDT, CDR2 FYEKMQ (reference sequence). Trimming pared 3 bases from V and 3 bases from J, leaving 17 bases between.

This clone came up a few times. The CDR3 coding sequence is TGTGCCAGCAGCCCTGGGACAGGATATAGCAATCAGCCCCAGCATTTT. Translation: CASSPGTGYSNQPQHF. The chain recombines TRBV6-2 or TRBV6-3 with TRBJ1-5; 8 positions match TRBD1. V gave up 6 bases and J gave up 0 bases; unmatched junction bases: 7. This CDR3 has 16 amino acids. CDR1 and CDR2 (germline): MNHEY, SVGEGT.

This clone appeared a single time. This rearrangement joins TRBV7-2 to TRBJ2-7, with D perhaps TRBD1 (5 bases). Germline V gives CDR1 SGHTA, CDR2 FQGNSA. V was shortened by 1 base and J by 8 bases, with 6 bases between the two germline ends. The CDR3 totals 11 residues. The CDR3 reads CASSLGGQQYF. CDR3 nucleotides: TGTGCCAGCAGCTTAGGGGGCCAGCAGTACTTC.

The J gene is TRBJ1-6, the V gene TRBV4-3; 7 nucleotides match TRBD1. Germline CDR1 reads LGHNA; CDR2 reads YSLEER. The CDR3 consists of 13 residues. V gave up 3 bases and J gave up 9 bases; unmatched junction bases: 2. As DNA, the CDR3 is TGCGCCAGCAGCCACACAGGGGCTTCACCCCTCCACTTT. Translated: CASSHTGASPLHF.

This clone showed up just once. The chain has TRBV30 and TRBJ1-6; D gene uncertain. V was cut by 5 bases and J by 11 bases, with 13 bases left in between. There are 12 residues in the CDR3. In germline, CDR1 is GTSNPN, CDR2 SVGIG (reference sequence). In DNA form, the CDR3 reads TGTGCCTGGGCCCCCGGGAGTGCACCCCTCCACTTT. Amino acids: CAWAPGSAPLHF. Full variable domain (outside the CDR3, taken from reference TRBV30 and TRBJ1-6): SQTIHQWPATLVQPVGSPLSLECTVEGTSNPNLYWYRQAAGRGLQLLFYSVGIGQISSEVPQNLSASRPQDRQFILSSKKLLLSDSGFYLCAWAPGSAPLHFGNGTRLTVT.

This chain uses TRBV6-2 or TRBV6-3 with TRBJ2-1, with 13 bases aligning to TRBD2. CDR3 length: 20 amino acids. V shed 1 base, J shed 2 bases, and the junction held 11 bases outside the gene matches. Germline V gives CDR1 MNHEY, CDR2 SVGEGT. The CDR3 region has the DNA TGTGCCAGCAGTTACTTCTTCTCTGGACTAGCGGGAGACCCCTACAATGAGCAGTTCTTC. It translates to CASSYFFSGLAGDPYNEQFF.

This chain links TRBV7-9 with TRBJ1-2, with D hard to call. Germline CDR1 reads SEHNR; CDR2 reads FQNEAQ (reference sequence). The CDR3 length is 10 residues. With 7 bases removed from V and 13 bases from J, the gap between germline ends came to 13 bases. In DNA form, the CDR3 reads TGTGCCAGCACAGCTTCCGTATCCACCTTC. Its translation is CASTASVSTF.

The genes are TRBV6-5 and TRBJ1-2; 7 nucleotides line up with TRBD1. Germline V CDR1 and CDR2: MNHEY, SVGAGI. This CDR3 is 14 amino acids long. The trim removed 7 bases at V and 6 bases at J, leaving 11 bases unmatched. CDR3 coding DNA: TGTGCCAGCACGCCCGACAGGGCACGAGATGGCTACACCTTC. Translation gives CASTPDRARDGYTF.

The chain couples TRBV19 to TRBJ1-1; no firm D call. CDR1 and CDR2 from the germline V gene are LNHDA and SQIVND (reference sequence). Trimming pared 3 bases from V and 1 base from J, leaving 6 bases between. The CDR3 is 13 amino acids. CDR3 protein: CASSIQKNTEAFF. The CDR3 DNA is TGTGCCAGTAGTATTCAGAAGAACACTGAAGCTTTCTTT.